The clone carrying this T cell receptor (beta chain) was recorded once. These data come from a study of blood T cell repertoires in COVID-19. Study as a whole: The cDNA or gDNA used as material had been derived from T cells, B-cell-depleted T cells, or PBMCs.

Under the authors' procedure: Reference gene primer amplification in the assay estimated nucleated cell counts. Profiling relied on immunoSEQ multiplex PCR, and the TCRdb table lists in-frame clones only, not all of them. Clonal size and the V and J genes are those of that table, whereas D and trimming came from the DNA. Here the sample spans just under 80,000 clones, roughly 88% being singletons. The CDR3 extends over 14 amino acids. The ends were cut back, 1 base at V and 2 bases at J, with 7 bases in the middle. Per germline, CDR1 KGHSH and CDR2 LQKENI. Specimen: peripheral blood. The receptor was derived from a human donor in a cohort sampled during active COVID-19. The rearrangement uses TRBV18 and TRBJ2-3; D unresolved. The CDR3 spells CASSPQSHTDTQYF. CDR3 nucleotide sequence: TGTGCCAGCTCACCACAGTCACACACAGATACGCAGTATTTT.